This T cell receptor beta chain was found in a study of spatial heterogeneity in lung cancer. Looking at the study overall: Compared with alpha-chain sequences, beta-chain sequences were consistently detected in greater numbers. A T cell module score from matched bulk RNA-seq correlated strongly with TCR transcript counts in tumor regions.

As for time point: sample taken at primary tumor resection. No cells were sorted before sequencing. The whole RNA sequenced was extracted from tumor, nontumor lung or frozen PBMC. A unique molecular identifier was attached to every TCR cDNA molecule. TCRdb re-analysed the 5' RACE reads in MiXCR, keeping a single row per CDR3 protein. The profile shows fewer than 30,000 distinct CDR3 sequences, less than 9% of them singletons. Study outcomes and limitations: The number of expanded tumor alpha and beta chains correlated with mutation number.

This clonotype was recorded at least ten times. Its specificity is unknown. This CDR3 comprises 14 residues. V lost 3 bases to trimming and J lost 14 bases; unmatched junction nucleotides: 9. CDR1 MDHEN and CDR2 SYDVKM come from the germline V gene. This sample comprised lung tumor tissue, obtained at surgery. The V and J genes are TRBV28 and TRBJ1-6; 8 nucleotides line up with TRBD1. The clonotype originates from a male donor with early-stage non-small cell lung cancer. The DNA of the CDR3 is TGTGCCAGCAGTTTCCCCACAGGGGGAAGTACCCTCCACTTT. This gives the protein CASSFPTGGSTLHF.